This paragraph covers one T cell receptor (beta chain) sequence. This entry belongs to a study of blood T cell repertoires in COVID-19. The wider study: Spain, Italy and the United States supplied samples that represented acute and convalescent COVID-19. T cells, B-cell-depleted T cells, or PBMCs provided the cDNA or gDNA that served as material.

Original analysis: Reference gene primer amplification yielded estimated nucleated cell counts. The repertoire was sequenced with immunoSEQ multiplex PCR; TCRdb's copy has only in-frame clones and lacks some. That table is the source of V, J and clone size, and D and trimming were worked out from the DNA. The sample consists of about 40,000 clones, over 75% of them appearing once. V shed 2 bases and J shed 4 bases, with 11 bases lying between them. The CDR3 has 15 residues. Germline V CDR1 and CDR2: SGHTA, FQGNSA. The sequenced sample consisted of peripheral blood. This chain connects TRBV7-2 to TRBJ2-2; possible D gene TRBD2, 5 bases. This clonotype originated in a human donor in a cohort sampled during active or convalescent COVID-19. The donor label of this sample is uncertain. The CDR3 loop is CASSLRGMLTGELFF. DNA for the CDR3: TGTGCCAGCAGCTTAAGAGGGATGCTCACCGGGGAGCTGTTTTTT.